A selection of T cell receptor beta chains follows, all from one sample in a study of memory B cells and T cells in multiple sclerosis. Sequencing was performed with immunoSEQ multiplex PCR; in TCRdb, only in-frame clones are kept and a portion is missing. Altogether 40,000 to 50,000 clones are present, more than 65% being singletons, with the ten largest covering roughly 1.1%. Their target antigens are unknown. Sequenced sample: PBMCs from blood kept in culture. The receptors here all came from a human donor with multiple sclerosis. Both conserved end residues are part of each CDR3. A D gene is named only where the DNA matches it firmly. Clone size is shown for a subset of rows, as once, few, many or a class of expanded clone.

abundance	j_gene	v_gene	d_gene	CDR3aa	CDR3nt
NA	TRBJ1-2	TRBV5-4	NA	CASSFERRDYGYTF	TGTGCCAGCAGCTTTGAAAGACGAGACTATGGCTACACCTTC
NA	TRBJ1-1	TRBV27	NA	CASSLSVLNEAFF	TGTGCCAGCAGTTTATCGGTGTTAAACGAAGCTTTCTTT
few	TRBJ1-1	TRBV7-9	NA	CASSLAVRTEAFF	TGTGCCAGCAGCTTGGCAGTCCGGACTGAAGCTTTCTTT
NA	TRBJ2-5	TRBV30	NA	CAWAGGLASPQETQYF	TGTGCCTGGGCTGGAGGGCTAGCGTCCCCACAAGAGACCCAGTACTTC
once	TRBJ2-5	TRBV4-1	NA	CASSQDHGVRGETQYF	TGCGCCAGCAGCCAAGATCACGGGGTCAGGGGAGAGACCCAGTACTTC
few	TRBJ2-3	TRBV2	TRBD2	CASSETSGRGDTQYF	TGTGCCAGCAGTGAGACTAGCGGGCGGGGAGATACGCAGTATTTT
few	TRBJ2-1	TRBV19	NA	CASISPLNEQFF	TGTGCCAGTATTTCCCCGCTTAATGAGCAGTTCTTC
once	TRBJ1-1	TRBV27	TRBD1	CASSPQTGTNTEAFF	TGTGCCAGCAGTCCCCAGACAGGGACGAACACTGAAGCTTTCTTT
NA	TRBJ2-5	TRBV7-9	NA	CASSLGALRETQYF	TGTGCCAGCAGCTTAGGGGCCCTGAGGGAGACCCAGTACTTC
NA	TRBJ1-2	TRBV4-1	NA	CASSQVLSVYGYTF	TGCGCCAGCAGCCAAGTTCTGTCGGTCTATGGCTACACCTTC
NA	TRBJ2-5	TRBV5-4	TRBD2	CASSLTGGEETQYF	TGTGCCAGCAGCTTGACGGGGGGGGAAGAGACCCAGTACTTC
NA	TRBJ2-7	TRBV5-1	NA	CASSNSLAGGNYEQYF	TGCGCCAGCAGCAACTCACTGGCAGGAGGGAACTACGAGCAGTACTTC
NA	TRBJ2-3	TRBV7-9	TRBD2	CASSPTGGADTQYF	TGTGCCAGCAGCCCGACGGGAGGTGCAGATACGCAGTATTTT
once	TRBJ2-7	TRBV30	NA	CAWSKGPHEQYF	TGTGCCTGGAGTAAGGGTCCCCACGAGCAGTACTTC
few	TRBJ1-4	TRBV7-6	NA	CASSGGTATNEKLFF	TGTGCCAGCAGCGGGGGGACGGCTACTAATGAAAAACTGTTTTTT
NA	TRBJ1-4	TRBV30	NA	CAWNWGNEKLFF	TGTGCCTGGAATTGGGGGAATGAAAAACTGTTTTTT
NA	TRBJ2-3	TRBV7-2	NA	CASSLREPGTDTQYF	TGTGCCAGCAGCTTACGAGAGCCCGGCACAGATACGCAGTATTTT
NA	TRBJ2-7	TRBV4-2	TRBD1	CASSRGTEIPYEQYF	TGTGCCAGCAGCCGAGGGACAGAGATTCCCTACGAGCAGTACTTC
NA	TRBJ1-1	TRBV11-3	NA	CASSKTVNTEAFF	TGTGCCAGCAGTAAGACAGTGAACACTGAAGCTTTCTTT
NA	TRBJ1-4	TRBV6-6	NA	CASTRTHNEKLFF	TGTGCCAGCACTCGTACCCATAATGAAAAACTGTTTTTT
once	TRBJ2-1	TRBV29-1	NA	CSVVRDEQDQFF	TGCAGCGTTGTAAGAGACGAACAGGATCAGTTCTTC
once	TRBJ2-6	TRBV2	TRBD1	CASRPGTGGFSGANVLTF	TGTGCCAGCAGGCCCGGGACAGGGGGATTTTCTGGGGCCAACGTCCTGACTTTC
NA	TRBJ1-3	TRBV2	TRBD1	CASSDPGQGENTIYF	TGTGCCAGCAGTGACCCGGGACAGGGAGAAAACACCATATATTTT
NA	TRBJ2-7	TRBV21-1	NA	CASSKARKVLAGDLTYEQYF	TGTGCCAGCAGCAAAGCGCGTAAGGTCCTAGCGGGGGACCTTACCTACGAGCAGTACTTC
once	TRBJ2-1	TRBV9	TRBD2	CASSAREGETVYNEQFF	TGTGCCAGCAGCGCGCGGGAGGGGGAGACAGTTTACAATGAGCAGTTCTTC
NA	TRBJ2-1	TRBV7-8	TRBD2	CASSSMGLAGGNEQFF	TGTGCCAGCAGCTCAATGGGGCTAGCGGGGGGGAATGAGCAGTTCTTC
NA	TRBJ1-3	TRBV11-2	NA	CASSLSGIAGNTIYF	TGTGCCAGCAGCTTATCAGGAATCGCTGGAAACACCATATATTTT
NA	TRBJ1-5	TRBV4-1	TRBD1	CASSRTILRGPNQPQHF	TGCGCCAGCTCCAGAACGATACTCAGGGGGCCGAATCAGCCCCAGCATTTT
NA	TRBJ2-2	TRBV5-1	NA	CASRRETNTGELFF	TGCGCCAGCCGTAGGGAGACTAACACCGGGGAGCTGTTTTTT
NA	TRBJ1-4	TRBV30	NA	CAWSVRTALNEKLFF	TGTGCCTGGAGTGTACGGACGGCACTTAATGAAAAACTGTTTTTT
NA	TRBJ2-7	TRBV29-1	TRBD1	CSAQTGGSYEQYF	TGCAGCGCCCAGACAGGGGGCTCTTACGAGCAGTACTTC
NA	TRBJ1-6	TRBV7-9	NA	CASSLVGFNSPLHF	TGTGCCAGCAGCTTAGTAGGGTTCAATTCACCCCTCCACTTT
NA	TRBJ1-2	TRBV25-1	NA	CASSESGEVNYGYTF	TGTGCCAGCAGTGAATCAGGGGAGGTTAACTATGGCTACACCTTC
NA	TRBJ2-5	TRBV7-6	TRBD1	CASSLGVRGQETQYF	TGTGCCAGCAGCTTAGGGGTCAGGGGGCAAGAGACCCAGTACTTC
NA	TRBJ1-2	TRBV5-1	NA	CASSFRPGTNYGYTF	TGCGCCAGCAGCTTCCGCCCGGGGACTAACTATGGCTACACCTTC
NA	TRBJ2-7	TRBV27	TRBD1	CASSLWGQGDEQYF	TGTGCCAGCAGTTTATGGGGACAGGGAGACGAGCAGTACTTC
NA	TRBJ1-2	TRBV5-1	TRBD1	CASSAPRDSYGYTF	TGCGCCAGCAGCGCTCCGAGGGACAGTTATGGCTACACCTTC
NA	TRBJ1-3	TRBV9	TRBD1	CASSVKGAGGNTIYF	TGTGCCAGCAGCGTGAAGGGGGCAGGTGGAAACACCATATATTTT
few	TRBJ1-1	TRBV14	TRBD1	CASSQRQGGTEAFF	TGTGCCAGCAGCCAGAGACAGGGCGGCACTGAAGCTTTCTTT
NA	TRBJ1-1	TRBV5-1	NA	CASSLVAGTNTEAFF	TGCGCCAGCAGCTTGGTTGCAGGGACGAACACTGAAGCTTTCTTT
NA	TRBJ2-5	TRBV5-1	TRBD1	CASSSQGGEETQYF	TGCGCCAGCAGCTCACAGGGGGGCGAGGAGACCCAGTACTTC
NA	TRBJ1-1	TRBV4-1	NA	CASSQDIAGKNTEAFF	TGCGCCAGCAGCCAAGATATAGCAGGGAAGAACACTGAAGCTTTCTTT